What follows are 27 T cell receptor beta chains derived from one specimen sequenced in a study of T cell changes during pregnancy in multiple sclerosis. TCRdb keeps only in-frame clones here, not all; method: immunoSEQ multiplex PCR. This sample has around 100,000 clones, with approximately 90% found just once. The material was peripheral blood, obtained after pregnancy. The source of these receptors is a female donor with multiple sclerosis, enrolled in a pregnancy study.

The CDR3 loop reads CATSREGLFYTF. For the CDR3, the DNA is TGTGCCACCAGCAGAGAGGGCCTTTTCTACACCTTC. The chain is built from TRBV15 and TRBJ1-2, with D hard to call. The CDR3 has 12 residues. From germline, CDR1 is LNHNV and CDR2 YYDKDF (reference sequence). Between the trimmed V and J ends, which lost 0 bases and 10 bases, there was a span of 9 bases.

This chain links TRBV6-1 with TRBJ2-7; 9 bases align to TRBD1. This CDR3 is built from 15 residues. CDR1 is MNHNS and CDR2 is SASEGT in the germline V gene. V lost 7 bases, J lost 6 bases, and 13 bases stayed unmatched. The CDR3 coding sequence is TGTGCCAGCAAACTCCGGGACAGGGAATCCGGCGAGCAGTACTTC. Protein product: CASKLRDRESGEQYF.

This sequence joins TRBV19 and TRBJ2-7; 7 bases map to TRBD1. V was clipped by 6 bases and J by 0 bases; unmatched bases: 8. Germline V gene lookup returns CDR1 LNHDA and CDR2 SQIVND (reference sequence). CDR3 size: 15 residues. The CDR3 spells CASSLQGMGSYEQYF. The DNA for the CDR3 is TGTGCCAGTAGCCTACAGGGGATGGGCTCCTACGAGCAGTACTTC.

The J gene is TRBJ2-2, the V gene TRBV4-2; 7 nucleotides line up with TRBD1. J was trimmed by 4 bases and V by 4 bases; bases with no gene match: 6. The CDR3 has 15 amino acids. The germline gives CDR1 LGHNA, CDR2 YNFKEQ. CDR3 region: CASSPTTGITGELFF. CDR3 bases: TGTGCCAGCAGCCCCACGACAGGGATCACCGGGGAGCTGTTTTTT.

The chain couples TRBV13 to TRBJ1-2; 9 bases match TRBD1. The CDR3 contains 14 residues. CDR1 and CDR2 (germline): PRHDT, FYEKMQ (reference sequence). With 3 bases clipped from V and 11 bases from J, the junction kept 10 bases outside the gene matches. In nucleotides, the CDR3 is TGTGCCAGCAGCTTCTCGGGACAGGGAGTAAAGTACACCTTC. Amino acid sequence: CASSFSGQGVKYTF.

This clone was counted a few times. The chain carries TRBV30 and TRBJ2-2; D is ambiguous. Germline assignment: CDR1 GTSNPN and CDR2 SVGIG (reference sequence). This CDR3 is 14 amino acids long. The germline V and J ends were trimmed by 1 base and 7 bases, with 13 bases remaining between them. The CDR3 sequence: CAWSAGWVSGELFF. The CDR3, as DNA: TGTGCCTGGAGTGCGGGTTGGGTTAGCGGGGAGCTGTTTTTT.

The chain links TRBV6-4 to TRBJ1-1; D remains ambiguous. Looked up from germline, CDR1 is MRHNA and CDR2 is SNTAGT. This CDR3 spans 13 amino acids. Deletions cut 3 bases from V and 1 base from J, with 6 bases between. The CDR3 protein is CASSDIPNTEAFF. Written as DNA, the CDR3 is TGTGCCAGCAGTGATATTCCGAACACTGAAGCTTTCTTT.

CDR3 DNA: TGTGCCAGCAGCCGAAGACTAGCGGGGGAGCAGGAGACCCAGTACTTC. Its protein is CASSRRLAGEQETQYF. The chain couples TRBV9 to TRBJ2-5; TRBD2 aligns across 12 bases. The J segment lost 5 bases and the V segment lost 4 bases, leaving 9 bases of the junction unmatched. CDR3 length: 16 residues. Per the germline V gene, CDR1 is SGDLS and CDR2 is YYNGEE.

This chain uses TRBV29-1 with TRBJ2-7, with TRBD1 as a possible D gene (5 bases). This CDR3 is built from 12 residues. The germline CDR1 and CDR2 sequences are SQVTM and ANQGSEA. With 2 bases removed from V and 3 bases from J, the gap between germline ends came to 8 bases. This CDR3 is CSVEQGDYEQYF. CDR3 sequence (DNA): TGCAGCGTTGAACAGGGTGACTACGAGCAGTACTTC.

J is TRBJ1-1 and V is TRBV5-1; 7 positions match TRBD1. The CDR3 consists of 15 residues. Germline-derived CDR1 and CDR2 are SGHRS and YFSETQ. The V segment lost 5 bases and the J segment 6 bases; nucleotides outside the gene matches: 13. CDR3 DNA sequence: TGCGCCAGCAGAACAACAGTAACAGGGGCCCCTGAAGCTTTCTTT. This translates into CASRTTVTGAPEAFF.

CDR3 in DNA: TGTGCCAGCAGTGGGGGACTAGCGGGGGGAAGCTCCTACGAGCAGTACTTC. It is translated as CASSGGLAGGSSYEQYF. V and J are TRBV2 and TRBJ2-7, with 15 bases aligning to TRBD2. V gave up 4 bases and J gave up 0 bases; unmatched junction bases: 4. From germline, CDR1 is SNHLY and CDR2 FYNNEI. The CDR3 consists of 17 residues.

V gene TRBV4-2 combines with J gene TRBJ2-5, with 11 bases matching TRBD2. J was trimmed by 4 bases and V by 1 base; bases with no gene match: 14. The CDR3 sequence is 19 residues long. Germline V gene data show CDR1 as LGHNA and CDR2 as YNFKEQ. Written as DNA, the CDR3 is TGTGCCAGCAGCCAAGGCCCCGCCCTAGCGGGGGGCGTAGGAGAGACCCAGTACTTC. It specifies CASSQGPALAGGVGETQYF.

The chain carries TRBV5-1 and TRBJ2-7; TRBD2 matches 10 bases. V lost 1 base, J lost 2 bases, and 6 bases stayed unmatched. The CDR3 contains 16 residues. Germline V CDR1 and CDR2: SGHRS, YFSETQ. The CDR3 is CASSLILAGTPYEQYF. The CDR3 region has the DNA TGCGCCAGCAGCTTGATACTAGCGGGGACACCCTACGAGCAGTACTTC.

The gene calls are TRBV15 and TRBJ2-7, with TRBD2 identical over 8 bases. The V segment lost 4 bases and the J segment 1 base; nucleotides outside the gene matches: 6. The germline V gene encodes CDR1 LNHNV and CDR2 YYDKDF (reference sequence). This CDR3 is built from 15 residues. DNA for the CDR3: TGTGCCACCAGCACCCCGCTAGCGGGTTCCTACGAGCAGTACTTC. Its translation: CATSTPLAGSYEQYF.

The rearrangement links TRBV19 to TRBJ1-2, with 9 bases fitting TRBD1. The V segment lost 4 bases and the J segment 2 bases; nucleotides outside the gene matches: 8. Germline loops: CDR1 LNHDA, CDR2 SQIVND (reference sequence). The CDR3 length is 16 residues. CDR3 in amino acids: CASSTINGQGNYGYTF. CDR3 sequence (DNA): TGTGCCAGTAGTACAATAAATGGACAGGGGAACTATGGCTACACCTTC.

This clone occurred a few times. The rearrangement links TRBV29-1 to TRBJ1-5; no firm D call. This CDR3 comprises 12 residues. Between the trimmed V and J ends, which lost 4 bases and 0 bases, there was a span of 4 bases. Germline V lookup: CDR1 SQVTM, CDR2 ANQGSEA. In DNA, the CDR3 is TGCAGCGTTGGGCATAGCAATCAGCCCCAGCATTTT. Translation: CSVGHSNQPQHF.

The chain links TRBV6-6 to TRBJ2-3, with D perhaps TRBD2 (5 bases). Trimming cost V 0 bases and J 11 bases, with 18 bases left between them. Looked up from germline, CDR1 is MNHNY and CDR2 is SVGAGI (reference sequence). The CDR3 has 15 amino acids. In DNA form, the CDR3 reads TGTGCCAGCAGTTACTCTCTAGAGGGTAAGGGAATGCAGTATTTT. It yields the protein CASSYSLEGKGMQYF.

V gene TRBV18 combines with J gene TRBJ2-7; possibly TRBD1 for D (6 bases). Trimming pared 8 bases from V and 3 bases from J, leaving 17 bases between. Looked up from germline, CDR1 is KGHSH and CDR2 is LQKENI. The CDR3 totals 14 residues. The CDR3 region is CASANRDLNYEQYF. The CDR3 region has the DNA TGTGCCAGCGCGAACAGGGACCTAAACTACGAGCAGTACTTC.

The gene calls are TRBV6-5 and TRBJ2-7; 11 bases are a match to TRBD1. CDR1 MNHEY and CDR2 SVGAGI come from the germline V gene. V lost 6 bases to trimming and J lost 3 bases; unmatched junction nucleotides: 4. This CDR3 contains 14 residues. CDR3 in DNA: TGTGCCAGCAGAACCGGGACAGGGGGCTACGAGCAGTACTTC. Translation gives CASRTGTGGYEQYF.

As to this clone: Mismatch with germline at one junction end may stem from a read error. This chain uses TRBV7-7 with TRBJ2-5; 9 bases map to TRBD1. Per germline, CDR1 SSHAT and CDR2 FNYEAQ (reference sequence). CDR3 size: 17 residues. The CDR3 loop is CASSRRQIQGAGETQYF. The CDR3 region has the DNA TGTGCTAGCAGCCGAAGACAGATACAGGGGGCGGGAGAGACCCAGTACTTC.

The genes are TRBV5-6 and TRBJ1-3; perhaps TRBD1 as D (6 bases). Germline V gives CDR1 SGHDT, CDR2 YYEEEE. Trimming took off 3 bases at V and 4 bases at J, with 17 bases between the two ends. CDR3 size: 16 residues. The CDR3 DNA sequence: TGTGCCAGCAGCTGGTGGAACAGGGTATTCGGAAACACCATATATTTT. This translates into CASSWWNRVFGNTIYF.

V and J are TRBV7-3 and TRBJ2-5; 12 nucleotides match TRBD2. Germline V CDR1 and CDR2: SGHTA, FQGTGA. V was clipped by 2 bases and J by 3 bases; unmatched bases: 4. The CDR3 is 16 residues long. The CDR3: CASSLSPSGGEETQYF. The CDR3 DNA reads as TGTGCCAGCAGCTTATCCCCTAGCGGGGGGGAAGAGACCCAGTACTTC.

A note on this clone: Within the sample, other DNA sequences also encode this same CDR3. The chain joins TRBV18 to TRBJ2-5; 10 bases line up with TRBD1. Germline V lookup: CDR1 KGHSH, CDR2 LQKENI. This CDR3 has 15 residues. V trimming: 3 bases; J trimming: 2 bases; junction bases outside the gene matches: 3. The CDR3 coding sequence is TGTGCCAGCTCACCCCGGACAGGGGGGCAAGAGACCCAGTACTTC. Translating it yields CASSPRTGGQETQYF.

V is TRBV7-3 and J is TRBJ2-2; D might be TRBD2 (5 bases). Germline V gene data show CDR1 as SGHTA and CDR2 as FQGTGA. The ends were cut back, 3 bases at V and 8 bases at J, with 7 bases in the middle. The CDR3 totals 12 residues. The CDR3: CASSFGVGELFF. The CDR3 DNA is TGTGCCAGCAGCTTCGGGGTGGGGGAGCTGTTTTTT.

In nucleotides, the CDR3 is TGTGCTAGTGGTTTGACGACCGGGACAGGTTTCTTCAATGAGCAGTTCTTC. This encodes CASGLTTGTGFFNEQFF. The chain couples TRBV12-5 to TRBJ2-1, with 8 nucleotides matching TRBD1. Germline assignment: CDR1 LGHNT and CDR2 FRNRAP. This CDR3 region has 17 residues. J lost 6 bases, V lost 2 bases, and 12 bases had no gene match.

The rearrangement uses TRBV6-5 and TRBJ2-1, with TRBD2 as a possible D gene (6 bases). This CDR3 comprises 15 residues. In germline, CDR1 is MNHEY, CDR2 SVGAGI. V shed 4 bases and J shed 0 bases, with 10 bases lying between them. The CDR3 coding sequence is TGTGCCAGCAGTTGGGGGGATTACTCCTACAATGAGCAGTTCTTC. It specifies CASSWGDYSYNEQFF.

This clone was detected only once. V usage is TRBV7-8 and J usage is TRBJ1-6, with D maybe TRBD1 (6 bases). The CDR3 sequence is 13 residues long. V was trimmed by 5 bases and J by 12 bases, leaving 14 bases between them. Germline values: CDR1 SGHVS, CDR2 FQNEAQ. The CDR3 loop is CASSTRDIGPLHF. DNA for the CDR3: TGTGCCAGCAGCACCCGGGACATCGGACCCCTCCACTTT.